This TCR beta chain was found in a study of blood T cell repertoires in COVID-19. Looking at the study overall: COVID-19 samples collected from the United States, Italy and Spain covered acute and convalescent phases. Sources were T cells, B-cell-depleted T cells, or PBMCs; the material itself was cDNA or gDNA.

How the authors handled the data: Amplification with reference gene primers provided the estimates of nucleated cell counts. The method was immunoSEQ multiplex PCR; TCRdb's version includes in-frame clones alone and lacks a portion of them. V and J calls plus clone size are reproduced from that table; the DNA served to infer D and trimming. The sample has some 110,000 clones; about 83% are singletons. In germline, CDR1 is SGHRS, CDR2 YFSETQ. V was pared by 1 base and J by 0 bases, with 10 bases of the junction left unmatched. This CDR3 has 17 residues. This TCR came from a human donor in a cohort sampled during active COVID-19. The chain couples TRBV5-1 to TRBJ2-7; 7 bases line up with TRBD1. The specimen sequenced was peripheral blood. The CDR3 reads CASSLSSGTDFSYEQYF. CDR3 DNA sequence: TGCGCCAGCAGCTTGTCGTCCGGGACAGATTTCTCCTACGAGCAGTACTTC.